This is a list of T cell receptor beta chains from one sample in a study of blood T cell repertoires in COVID-19. Clones were read by immunoSEQ multiplex PCR, and TCRdb kept only the in-frame ones, dropping some. The repertoire includes tens of thousands of clones, 65% to 90% of them detected once, and around 2.9% sits in the top ten. Input material: peripheral blood. The receptor set was obtained from a man older than 75 with acute or convalescent COVID-19. The CDR3 runs from the conserved cysteine through the conserved F or W. The D gene is left open where the match is weak. Size tells how often a clone was seen (once, few, many) or the class of an expanded clone, and some rows leave it out.

clone size	V gene	J gene	D gene	CDR3 protein	CDR3 DNA
-	TRBV24-1	TRBJ2-7	TRBD1	CATSDGQGAVYF	TGTGCCACCAGTGACGGACAGGGGGCCGTGTACTTC
-	TRBV7-6	TRBJ2-7	TRBD2	CASSLAASGLYEQYF	TGTGCCAGCAGCTTAGCGGCTAGCGGCCTGTACGAGCAGTACTTC
once	TRBV9	TRBJ2-1	TRBD2	CASSVVAGGTQFF	TGTGCCAGCAGCGTGGTAGCGGGAGGAACCCAGTTCTTC
-	TRBV5-4	TRBJ1-5	TRBD1	CASSRDRGLSQPQHF	TGTGCCAGCAGCAGGGACAGGGGGCTGTCTCAGCCCCAGCATTTT
-	TRBV24-1	TRBJ1-2	-	CATSDSQPGDNYGYTF	TGTGCCACCAGTGATTCACAACCAGGGGATAACTATGGCTACACCTTC
-	TRBV7-2	TRBJ1-5	-	CASSLGHTGNQPQHF	TGTGCCAGCAGCTTAGGCCATACAGGGAATCAGCCCCAGCATTTT
-	TRBV30	TRBJ1-5	-	CAWAEGGTPNQPQHF	TGTGCCTGGGCTGAGGGGGGGACCCCCAATCAGCCCCAGCATTTT
-	TRBV6-2/TRBV6-3	TRBJ1-5	-	CASSYFAQVGGQPQHF	TGTGCCAGCAGTTACTTTGCGCAGGTTGGGGGGCAGCCCCAGCATTTT
-	TRBV2	TRBJ1-5	-	CASSLNYWQPQHF	TGTGCCAGCAGCTTGAATTACTGGCAGCCCCAGCATTTT
once	TRBV11-3	TRBJ1-3	-	CASSLDSPVGNTIYF	TGTGCCAGCAGCTTAGATTCACCGGTTGGAAACACCATATATTTT
-	TRBV6-6	TRBJ2-1	TRBD1	CASSPNLPGQGNNEQFF	TGTGCCAGCAGTCCAAACCTACCGGGACAGGGGAACAATGAGCAGTTCTTC
-	TRBV2	TRBJ1-6	TRBD1	CASSKGQGLYNSPLHF	TGTGCCAGCAGTAAGGGACAGGGCCTTTATAATTCACCCCTCCACTTT
-	TRBV4-1	TRBJ2-1	TRBD1	CASSRDRVGDEQFF	TGCGCCAGCAGCCGGGACAGGGTGGGCGATGAGCAGTTCTTC
-	TRBV20-1	TRBJ2-5	-	CSASPVQAVLQETQYF	TGCAGTGCTAGTCCCGTGCAAGCGGTCCTCCAAGAGACCCAGTACTTC
-	TRBV5-1	TRBJ1-1	TRBD1	CASSKQGPTTEAFF	TGCGCCAGCAGCAAACAGGGGCCCACCACTGAAGCTTTCTTT
-	TRBV18	TRBJ2-5	TRBD1	CASSPFDRGFGGTQYF	TGTGCCAGCTCACCATTCGACAGGGGGTTTGGTGGGACCCAGTACTTC
-	TRBV5-4	TRBJ2-5	-	CASSLGGEETQYF	TGTGCCAGCAGCTTGGGGGGGGAGGAGACCCAGTACTTC
-	TRBV10-3	TRBJ1-1	-	CAISPTGKDTEAFF	TGTGCCATCAGTCCCACAGGGAAAGACACTGAAGCTTTCTTT